These T cell receptor beta chains were read from a single sample in a study of immune evolution from preneoplasia to lung adenocarcinoma. Profiled with immunoSEQ multiplex PCR; TCRdb holds only in-frame clones, not every one. The sample has about 41,000 clones; approximately 79% are singletons. Material: FFPE invasive lung adenocarcinoma tissue. The receptor set was obtained from a person in their sixties with lung adenocarcinoma. CDR3s include the opening cysteine and the closing phenylalanine or tryptophan. Fields, in order: V gene, clone size, CDR3 protein. The size of a clone is reported for some rows only, either as once, few or many, or as a class for expanded clones.

>TRBV18|.
CASSPWSDEQFF
>TRBV5-6|.
CASSLKGAGNTIYF
>TRBV19|.
CASSIKWRTVTDTQYF
>TRBV6-4|.
CASSDRPEGEQFF
>TRBV11-3|.
CASRARASGTQYF
>TRBV2|few
CASSETLERDYHEQYF
>TRBV7-9|.
CASSLEQYWGDTQYF
>TRBV10-1|few
CASREGGREKLFF
>TRBV18|.
CASSPQQGKGTEAFF
>TRBV5-5|.
CASSKSLAGYNEQFF
>TRBV19|.
CASSTAGTTDNEQFF
>TRBV7-9|.
CASSAPRGRETQYF
>TRBV11-2|.
CASSAGTGYGTQYF
>TRBV27|few
CASTGAAQNTQYF
>TRBV7-2|.
CASSLDSDSPRGEKLFF
>TRBV10-1|.
CALNYEQYF
>TRBV19|.
CASSPRPGEQYF
>TRBV30|.
CAWSVRTANTGELFF
>TRBV2|.
CASRSNIGNQPQHF
>TRBV29-1|.
CSVQGQTYEQYF
>TRBV28|.
CASSPTGFNEKLFF